Below are 14 T cell receptor beta chains sequenced from a single sample in a study of cytomegalovirus exposure and HLA in healthy donors. Method: immunoSEQ multiplex PCR; TCRdb's copy keeps in-frame clones and lacks some. The table records roughly 190,000 clones, 86% of them present only once. Specimen: PBMCs. The receptors come from a woman aged 18-29 years in good health and CMV-seronegative.

Concerning this clone itself: The sample carries other DNA sequences with the same CDR3. V is TRBV6-6 and J is TRBJ2-7; D is possibly TRBD2 (6 bases). The CDR3 runs to 12 residues. Per germline, CDR1 MNHNY and CDR2 SVGAGI (reference sequence). The V gene lost 6 bases and the J gene lost 7 bases, with 13 bases spanning the gap. CDR3 bases: TGTGCCAGCAGCTCCGGGAGTCGAGAGCAGTACTTC. Encoded protein: CASSSGSREQYF.

The chain couples TRBV6-4 to TRBJ2-1; TRBD2 matches at 9 bases. The ends lost 3 bases at V and 7 bases at J; junction bases unmatched: 7. Germline V gives CDR1 MRHNA, CDR2 SNTAGT. This CDR3 has 15 residues. CDR3 sequence: CASSERTSDVNEQFF. CDR3 nucleotide sequence: TGTGCCAGCAGTGAGAGGACTAGCGACGTGAATGAGCAGTTCTTC.

The chain recombines TRBV12-1 with TRBJ1-5; the D call of TRBD1 is as the table states it, not checked on the DNA. TRBV12-1 is noted as a pseudogene. This CDR3 spans 18 amino acids. As DNA, the CDR3 is TGTGCCAGCAGCTTATCCAGGGGGCGAGATTATAGCAATCAGCCCCAGCATTTT. The encoded protein is CASSLSRGRDYSNQPQHF.

The V and J genes are TRBV28 and TRBJ2-3, with 8 bases aligning to TRBD1. Germline CDR1 reads MDHEN; CDR2 reads SYDVKM. V lost 4 bases, J lost 5 bases, and 8 bases stayed unmatched. This CDR3 is 15 amino acids long. CDR3 protein: CASSSPGTGKDTQYF. CDR3 DNA: TGTGCCAGCAGTTCCCCAGGGACAGGTAAAGATACGCAGTATTTT.

This chain connects TRBV4-1 to TRBJ2-2; no reliable D call. The CDR3 spans 17 residues. The V and J ends lost 1 base and 0 bases respectively, with 12 bases between them. CDR1 and CDR2 (germline): MGHRA, YSYEKL. The CDR3 DNA follows: TGCGCCAGCAGCCAAGGTTTCGCCTACTCGAACACCGGGGAGCTGTTTTTT. Translation: CASSQGFAYSNTGELFF.

The chain employs TRBV27 and TRBJ1-1; D perhaps matches TRBD1 (6 bases). Per germline, CDR1 MNHEY and CDR2 SMNVEV (reference sequence). Trimming shortened V by 6 bases and J by 0 bases, and 17 bases separated the two germline ends. This CDR3 has 16 residues. CDR3 sequence: CASSLRGDNMNTEAFF. CDR3 sequence (DNA): TGTGCCAGCAGCCTGCGAGGGGACAATATGAACACTGAAGCTTTCTTT.

This chain links TRBV6-6 with TRBJ2-1, with 8 nucleotides matching TRBD1. V lost 4 bases, J lost 6 bases, and 11 bases stayed unmatched. The CDR3 totals 16 residues. CDR1 MNHNY and CDR2 SVGAGI come from the germline V gene (reference sequence). CDR3 coding DNA: TGTGCCAGCAGTTCTCTCAGGGGGCGCTCCGGCAATGAGCAGTTCTTC. This sequence encodes CASSSLRGRSGNEQFF.

CDR3 sequence: CASSYDITYEQYF. CDR3 nucleotide sequence: TGTGCCAGCAGCTATGACATAACCTACGAGCAGTACTTC. The V call is TRBV5-6, the J call TRBJ2-7; unclear D gene. The CDR3 spans 13 residues. CDR1 is SGHDT and CDR2 is YYEEEE in the germline V gene. V was clipped by 3 bases and J by 2 bases, with 9 bases between them.

The chain links TRBV5-1 to TRBJ1-1; weak D call: TRBD1 (5 bases). V lost 0 bases to trimming and J lost 10 bases, with 13 bases between them. The CDR3 is made up of 13 amino acids. The V gene's germline CDR1 is SGHRS and CDR2 YFSETQ. This CDR3 reads CASSLVSRALAFF. As DNA, the CDR3 is TGCGCCAGCAGCTTGGTGTCCAGGGCACTAGCTTTCTTT.

In DNA, the CDR3 is TGTGCCAGCAGTGAATCTAGGCCATCAAACACCGGGGAGCTGTTTTTT. This translates into CASSESRPSNTGELFF. This sequence joins TRBV2 and TRBJ2-2; no definite D call. Trimming pared 2 bases from V and 2 bases from J, leaving 12 bases between. This CDR3 spans 16 amino acids. The germline V gene encodes CDR1 SNHLY and CDR2 FYNNEI.

The chain carries TRBV6-6 and TRBJ1-1; D gene unclear. With 6 bases removed from V and 2 bases from J, the gap between germline ends came to 13 bases. The V gene's germline CDR1 is MNHNY and CDR2 SVGAGI (reference sequence). This CDR3 has 14 amino acids. CDR3 sequence (DNA): TGTGCCAGCAGCCATGACTACGTTAACACTGAAGCTTTCTTT. It specifies CASSHDYVNTEAFF.

The chain links TRBV12-5 to TRBJ1-1; possibly TRBD1 for D (6 bases). Deletions cut 6 bases from V and 1 base from J, with 27 bases between. This CDR3 contains 19 residues. Per the germline V gene, CDR1 is LGHNT and CDR2 is FRNRAP. CDR3 region: CASGGGMAYVRTENTEAFF. Here the CDR3 DNA reads TGTGCTAGTGGCGGCGGTATGGCTTACGTAAGGACAGAGAACACTGAAGCTTTCTTT.

This chain connects TRBV11-2 to TRBJ1-2; unclear D gene. The CDR3 totals 13 residues. CDR1 SGHAT and CDR2 FQNNGV come from the germline V gene. The V end was cut by 3 bases, the J end by 3 bases, with 8 bases between. CDR3 DNA: TGTGCCAGCAGCTTCTCGCAGGACTATGGCTACACCTTC. Protein product: CASSFSQDYGYTF.

The chain recombines TRBV10-3 with TRBJ1-4; D perhaps matches TRBD1 (5 bases). The V end was cut by 3 bases, the J end by 8 bases, with 7 bases between. This CDR3 is built from 12 residues. Germline V CDR1 and CDR2: ENHRY, SYGVKD. CDR3 DNA sequence: TGTGCCATCAGTGACGGGGGGGAAAAACTGTTTTTT. Protein: CAISDGGEKLFF.